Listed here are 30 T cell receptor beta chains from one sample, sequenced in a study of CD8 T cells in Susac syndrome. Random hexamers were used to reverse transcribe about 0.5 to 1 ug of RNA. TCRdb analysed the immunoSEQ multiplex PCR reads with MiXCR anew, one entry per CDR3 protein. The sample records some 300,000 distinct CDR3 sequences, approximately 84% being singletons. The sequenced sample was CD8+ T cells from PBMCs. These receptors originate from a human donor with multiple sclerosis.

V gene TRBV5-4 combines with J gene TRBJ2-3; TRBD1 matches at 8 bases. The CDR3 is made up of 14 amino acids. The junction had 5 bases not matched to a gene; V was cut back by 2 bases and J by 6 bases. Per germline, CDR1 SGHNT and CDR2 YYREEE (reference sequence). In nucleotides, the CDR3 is TGTGCCAGCAGCTTCGACAGGGGCCCCGATACGCAGTATTTT. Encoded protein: CASSFDRGPDTQYF.

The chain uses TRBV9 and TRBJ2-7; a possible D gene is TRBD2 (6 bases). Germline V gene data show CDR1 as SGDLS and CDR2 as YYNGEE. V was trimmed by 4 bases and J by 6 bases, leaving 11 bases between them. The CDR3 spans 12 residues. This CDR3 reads CASSPNGGEQYF. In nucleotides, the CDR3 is TGTGCCAGCAGCCCCAACGGGGGCGAGCAGTACTTC.

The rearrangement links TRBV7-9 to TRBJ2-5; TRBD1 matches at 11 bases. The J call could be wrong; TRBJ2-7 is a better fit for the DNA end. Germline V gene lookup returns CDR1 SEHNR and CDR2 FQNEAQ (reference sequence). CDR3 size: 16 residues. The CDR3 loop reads CASSLSWTGGRDEQYF. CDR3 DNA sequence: TGTGCCAGCAGCTTGTCCTGGACAGGGGGCAGGGACGAGCAGTACTTC.

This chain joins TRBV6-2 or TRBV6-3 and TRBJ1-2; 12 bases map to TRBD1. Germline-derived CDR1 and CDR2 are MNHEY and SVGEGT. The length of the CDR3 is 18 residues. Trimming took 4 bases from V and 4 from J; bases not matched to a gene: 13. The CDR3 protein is CASSSNRRDRGRGYGYTF. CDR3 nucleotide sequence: TGTGCCAGCAGTTCCAACCGCCGGGACAGGGGGCGAGGCTATGGCTACACCTTC.

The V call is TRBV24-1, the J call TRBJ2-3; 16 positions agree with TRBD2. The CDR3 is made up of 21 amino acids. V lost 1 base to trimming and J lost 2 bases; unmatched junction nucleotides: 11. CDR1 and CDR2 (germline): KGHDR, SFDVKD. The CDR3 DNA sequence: TGTGCCACCAGTGATTTCCCCGGGACTAGCGGGAGGGCCAATCACACAGATACGCAGTATTTT. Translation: CATSDFPGTSGRANHTDTQYF.

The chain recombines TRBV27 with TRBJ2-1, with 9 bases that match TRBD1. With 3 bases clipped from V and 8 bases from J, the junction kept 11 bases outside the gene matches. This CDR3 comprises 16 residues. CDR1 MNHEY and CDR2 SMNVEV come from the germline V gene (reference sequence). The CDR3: CASSFLGTGKDHEQFF. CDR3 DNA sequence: TGTGCCAGCAGTTTTCTTGGGACAGGGAAGGACCATGAGCAGTTCTTC.

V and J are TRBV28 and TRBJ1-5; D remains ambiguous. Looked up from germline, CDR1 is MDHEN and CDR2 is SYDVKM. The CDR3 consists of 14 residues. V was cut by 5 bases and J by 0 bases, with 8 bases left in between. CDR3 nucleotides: TGTGCCAGCAGTCTCAGATTTAGCAATCAGCCCCAGCATTTT. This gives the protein CASSLRFSNQPQHF.

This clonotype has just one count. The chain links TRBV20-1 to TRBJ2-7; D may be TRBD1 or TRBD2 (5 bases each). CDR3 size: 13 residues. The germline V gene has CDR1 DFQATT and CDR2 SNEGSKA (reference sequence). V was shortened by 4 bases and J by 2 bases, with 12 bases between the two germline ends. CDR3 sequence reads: CSAIPRGAYEQYF. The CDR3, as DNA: TGCAGTGCTATCCCTAGGGGAGCCTACGAGCAGTACTTC.

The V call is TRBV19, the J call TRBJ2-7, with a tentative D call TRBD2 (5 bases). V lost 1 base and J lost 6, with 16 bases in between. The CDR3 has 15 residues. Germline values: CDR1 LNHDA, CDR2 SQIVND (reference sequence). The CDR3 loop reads CASSIVSSSGSEQYF. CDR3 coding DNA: TGTGCCAGTAGTATAGTTTCCAGCTCGGGGAGCGAGCAGTACTTC.

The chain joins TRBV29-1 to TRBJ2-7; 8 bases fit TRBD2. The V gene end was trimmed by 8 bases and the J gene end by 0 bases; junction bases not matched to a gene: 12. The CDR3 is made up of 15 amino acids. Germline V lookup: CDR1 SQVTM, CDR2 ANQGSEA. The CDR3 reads CSSPRPGLGSYEQYF. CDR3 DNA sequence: TGCAGCTCCCCGCGACCGGGACTAGGCTCCTACGAGCAGTACTTC.

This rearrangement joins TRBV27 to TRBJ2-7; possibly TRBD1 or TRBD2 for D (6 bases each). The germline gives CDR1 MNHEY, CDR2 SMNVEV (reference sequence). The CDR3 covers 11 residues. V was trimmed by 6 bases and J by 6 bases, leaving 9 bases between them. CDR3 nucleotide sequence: TGTGCCAGCAGGGGGGGCCTCGAGCAGTACTTC. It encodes CASRGGLEQYF.

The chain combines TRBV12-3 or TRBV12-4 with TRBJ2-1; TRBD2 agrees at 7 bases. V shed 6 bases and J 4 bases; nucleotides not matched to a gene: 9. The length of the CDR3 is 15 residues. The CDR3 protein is CASRGTGTIYNEQFF. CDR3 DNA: TGTGCCAGCAGGGGAACCGGGACTATATACAATGAGCAGTTCTTC.

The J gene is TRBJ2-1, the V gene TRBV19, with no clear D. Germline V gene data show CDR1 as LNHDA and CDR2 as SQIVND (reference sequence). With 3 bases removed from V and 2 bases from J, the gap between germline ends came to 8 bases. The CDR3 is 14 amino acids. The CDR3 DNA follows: TGTGCCAGTAGTATCCTCCTAGCCTACAATGAGCAGTTCTTC. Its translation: CASSILLAYNEQFF.

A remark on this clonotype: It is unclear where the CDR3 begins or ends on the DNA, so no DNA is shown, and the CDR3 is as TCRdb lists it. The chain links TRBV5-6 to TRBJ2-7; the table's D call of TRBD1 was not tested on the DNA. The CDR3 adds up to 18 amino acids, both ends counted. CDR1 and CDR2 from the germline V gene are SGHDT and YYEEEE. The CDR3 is CASSFGQGAHRSSYEQHF.

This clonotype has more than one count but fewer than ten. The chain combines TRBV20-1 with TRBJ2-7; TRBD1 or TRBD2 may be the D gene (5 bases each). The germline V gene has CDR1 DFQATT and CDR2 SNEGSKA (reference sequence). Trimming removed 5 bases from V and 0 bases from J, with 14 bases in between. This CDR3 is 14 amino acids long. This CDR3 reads CSAGPGPNSYEQYF. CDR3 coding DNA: TGCAGTGCTGGACCGGGACCCAACTCCTACGAGCAGTACTTC.

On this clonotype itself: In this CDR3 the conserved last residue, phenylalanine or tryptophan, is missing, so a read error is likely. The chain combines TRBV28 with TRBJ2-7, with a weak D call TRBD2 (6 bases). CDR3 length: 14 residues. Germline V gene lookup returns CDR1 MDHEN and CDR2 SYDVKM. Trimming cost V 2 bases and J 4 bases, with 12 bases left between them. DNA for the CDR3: TGTGCCAGCAGTTTAGCTGGGACTTATTACGAGCAGTACTCC. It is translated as CASSLAGTYYEQYS.

The CDR3 loop is CATSSSSGSRRSNEQFF. CDR3 nucleotide sequence: TGTGCCACCAGCAGTAGTAGCGGGAGCCGTCGAAGCAATGAGCAGTTCTTC. This rearrangement joins TRBV15 to TRBJ2-1; 9 bases line up with TRBD2. The ends lost 3 bases at V and 6 bases at J; junction bases unmatched: 12. The CDR3 is 17 residues long. Germline loops: CDR1 LNHNV, CDR2 YYDKDF (reference sequence).

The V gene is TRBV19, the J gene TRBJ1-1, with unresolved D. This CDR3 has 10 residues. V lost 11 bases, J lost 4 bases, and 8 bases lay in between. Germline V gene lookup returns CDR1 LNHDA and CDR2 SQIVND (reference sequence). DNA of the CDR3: TGTGCCTCCTTCGGCACTGAAGCTTTCTTT. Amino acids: CASFGTEAFF.

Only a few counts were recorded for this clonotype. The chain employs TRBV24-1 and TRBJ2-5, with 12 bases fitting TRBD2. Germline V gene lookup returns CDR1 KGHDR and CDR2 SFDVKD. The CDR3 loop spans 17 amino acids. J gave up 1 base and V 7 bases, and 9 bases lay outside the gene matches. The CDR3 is CATRPESGLAGQETQYF. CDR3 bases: TGTGCCACCAGGCCGGAATCGGGACTAGCGGGCCAAGAGACCCAGTACTTC.

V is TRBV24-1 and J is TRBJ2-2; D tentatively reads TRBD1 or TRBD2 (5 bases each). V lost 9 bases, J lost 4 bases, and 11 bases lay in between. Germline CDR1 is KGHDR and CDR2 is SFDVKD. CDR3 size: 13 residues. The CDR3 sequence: CATFQGPTGELFF. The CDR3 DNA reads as TGTGCCACCTTCCAGGGACCCACCGGGGAGCTGTTTTTT.

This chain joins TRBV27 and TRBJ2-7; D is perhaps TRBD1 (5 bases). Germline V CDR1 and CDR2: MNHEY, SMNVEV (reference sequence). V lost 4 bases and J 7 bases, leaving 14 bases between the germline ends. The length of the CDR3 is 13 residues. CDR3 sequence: CASSWVGSGEQYF. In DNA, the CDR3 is TGTGCCAGCAGTTGGGTGGGCTCAGGGGAGCAGTACTTC.

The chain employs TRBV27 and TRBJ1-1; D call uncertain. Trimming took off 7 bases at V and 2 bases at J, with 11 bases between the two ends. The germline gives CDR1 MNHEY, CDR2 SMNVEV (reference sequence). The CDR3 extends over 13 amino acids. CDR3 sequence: CASTMAPNTEAFF. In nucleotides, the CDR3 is TGTGCCAGCACAATGGCCCCCAACACTGAAGCTTTCTTT.

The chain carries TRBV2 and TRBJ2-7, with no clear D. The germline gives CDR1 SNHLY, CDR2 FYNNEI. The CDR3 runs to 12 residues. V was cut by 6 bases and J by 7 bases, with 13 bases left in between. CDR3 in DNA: TGTGCCAGCAGGGATTACGTTCTTGAGCAGTACTTC. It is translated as CASRDYVLEQYF.

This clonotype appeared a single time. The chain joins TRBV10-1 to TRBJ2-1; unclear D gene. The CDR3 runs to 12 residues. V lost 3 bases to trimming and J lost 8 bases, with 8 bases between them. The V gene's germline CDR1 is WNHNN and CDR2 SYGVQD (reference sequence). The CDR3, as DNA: TGCGCCAGCAGTGACAAGGGCCATGAGCAGTTCTTC. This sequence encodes CASSDKGHEQFF.

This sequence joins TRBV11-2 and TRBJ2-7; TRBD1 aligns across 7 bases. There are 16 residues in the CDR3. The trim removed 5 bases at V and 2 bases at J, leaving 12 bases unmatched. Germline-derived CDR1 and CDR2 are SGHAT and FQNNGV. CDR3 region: CASSINRQGVTYEQYF. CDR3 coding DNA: TGTGCCAGCAGCATAAACCGACAGGGTGTGACCTACGAGCAGTACTTC. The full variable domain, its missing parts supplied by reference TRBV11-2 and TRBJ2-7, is EAGVAQSPRYKIIEKRQSVAFWCNPISGHATLYWYQQILGQGPKLLIQFQNNGVVDDSQLPKDRFSAERLKGVDSTLKIQPAKLEDSAVYLCASSINRQGVTYEQYFGPGTRLTVT.

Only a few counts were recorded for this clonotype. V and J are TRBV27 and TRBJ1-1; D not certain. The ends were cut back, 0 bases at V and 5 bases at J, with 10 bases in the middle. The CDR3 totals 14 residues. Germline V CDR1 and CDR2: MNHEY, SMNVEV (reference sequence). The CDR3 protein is CASSLSPGGTEAFF. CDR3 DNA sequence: TGTGCCAGCAGTTTATCGCCAGGCGGGACTGAAGCTTTCTTT.

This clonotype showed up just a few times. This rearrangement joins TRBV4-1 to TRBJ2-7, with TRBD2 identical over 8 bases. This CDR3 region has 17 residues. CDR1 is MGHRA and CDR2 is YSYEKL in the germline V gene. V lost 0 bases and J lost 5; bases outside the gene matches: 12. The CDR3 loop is CASSQDGLAGLSHEQYF. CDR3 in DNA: TGCGCCAGCAGCCAAGATGGGTTAGCGGGATTAAGCCACGAGCAGTACTTC.

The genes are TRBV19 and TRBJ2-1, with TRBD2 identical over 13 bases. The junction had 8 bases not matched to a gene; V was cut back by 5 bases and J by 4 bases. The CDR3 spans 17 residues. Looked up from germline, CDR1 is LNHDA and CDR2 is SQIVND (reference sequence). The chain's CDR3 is CASSPRTSGRRYNEQFF. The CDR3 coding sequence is TGTGCCAGTAGTCCCCGGACTAGCGGGAGAAGGTACAATGAGCAGTTCTTC.

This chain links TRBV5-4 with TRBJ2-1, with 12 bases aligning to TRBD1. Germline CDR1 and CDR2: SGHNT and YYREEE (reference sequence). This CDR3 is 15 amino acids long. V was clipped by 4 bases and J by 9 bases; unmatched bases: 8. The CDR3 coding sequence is TGTGCCAGCAGCAACGCCGGGACAGGGGGCTCTGAGCAGTTCTTC. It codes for CASSNAGTGGSEQFF.

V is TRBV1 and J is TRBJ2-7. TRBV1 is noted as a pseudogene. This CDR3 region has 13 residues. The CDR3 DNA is TGCACCAGCAGCCAAGGGGTGGCTTGGGAGCAGTACTTC. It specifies CTSSQGVAWEQYF.